The clone carrying this T cell receptor (beta chain) came up a few times. Its target is not known. This entry comes from a study of shared clonotypes between healthy human individuals. The wider study: Donors had three CD4 naive, three CD4 memory, two CD8 naive and one CD8 memory plate apiece. Study-wide findings and caveats: For sorted subsets, rarefaction showed incomplete sequencing despite large depth. A generally larger estimated richness was seen in naive subsets than in memory subsets.

CD8 cells regarded as naive lacked CD45RO, were positively chosen for CCR7, and omitted terminally differentiated effector memory CD45RA+ cells. At a deep level, the assay was run. Profiled with immunoSEQ multiplex PCR; TCRdb holds only in-frame clones, not every one. The repertoire includes roughly 2,000,000 clones, 93% of them detected once, and around 1.8% sits in the top ten. Germline CDR1 LNHDA, CDR2 SQIVND (reference sequence). There are 14 residues in the CDR3. V dropped 5 bases and J dropped 5; count of bases not matched to a gene: 9. The chain uses TRBV19 and TRBJ2-7; 7 bases map to TRBD2. The source material was naive CD8+ T cells from PBMCs. This TCR was recovered from a man aged 18 to 29 in good health. Some clones in this sample may be carry-over from other donors' samples. The CDR3 is CASSPRETRHEQYF. In nucleotides, the CDR3 is TGTGCCAGTAGTCCGCGGGAGACCAGGCACGAGCAGTACTTC.